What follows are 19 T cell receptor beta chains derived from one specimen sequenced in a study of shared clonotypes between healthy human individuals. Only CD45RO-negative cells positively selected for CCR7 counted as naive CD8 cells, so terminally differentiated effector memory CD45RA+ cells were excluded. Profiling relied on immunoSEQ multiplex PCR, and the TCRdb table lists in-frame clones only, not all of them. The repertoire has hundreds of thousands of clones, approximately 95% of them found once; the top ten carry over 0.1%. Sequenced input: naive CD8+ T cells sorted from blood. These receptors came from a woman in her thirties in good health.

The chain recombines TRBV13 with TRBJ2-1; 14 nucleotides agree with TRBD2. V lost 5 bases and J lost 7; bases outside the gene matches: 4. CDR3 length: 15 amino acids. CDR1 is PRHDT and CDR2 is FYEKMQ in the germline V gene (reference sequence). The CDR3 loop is CASSQGLAGANEQFF. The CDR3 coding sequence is TGTGCCAGCAGCCAGGGACTAGCGGGAGCAAATGAGCAGTTCTTC.

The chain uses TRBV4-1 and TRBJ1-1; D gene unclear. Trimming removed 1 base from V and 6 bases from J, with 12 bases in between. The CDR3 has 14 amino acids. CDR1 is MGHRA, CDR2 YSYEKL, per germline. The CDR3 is CASSQGPAYSEAFF. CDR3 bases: TGCGCCAGCAGCCAAGGTCCTGCTTATTCTGAAGCTTTCTTT.

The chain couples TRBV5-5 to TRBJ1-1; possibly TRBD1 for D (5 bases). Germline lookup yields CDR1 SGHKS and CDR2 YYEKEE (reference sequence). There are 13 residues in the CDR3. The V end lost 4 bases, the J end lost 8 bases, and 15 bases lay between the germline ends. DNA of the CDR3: TGTGCCAGCAGCGGGGGAGGGTACAGGGAAGCTTTCTTT. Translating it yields CASSGGGYREAFF.

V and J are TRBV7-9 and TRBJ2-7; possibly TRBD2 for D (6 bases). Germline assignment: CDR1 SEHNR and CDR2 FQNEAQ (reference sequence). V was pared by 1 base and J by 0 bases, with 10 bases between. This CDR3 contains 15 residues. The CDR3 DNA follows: TGTGCCAGCAGCTTAGGCGGCGGGGCCTCCTACGAGCAGTACTTC. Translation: CASSLGGGASYEQYF.

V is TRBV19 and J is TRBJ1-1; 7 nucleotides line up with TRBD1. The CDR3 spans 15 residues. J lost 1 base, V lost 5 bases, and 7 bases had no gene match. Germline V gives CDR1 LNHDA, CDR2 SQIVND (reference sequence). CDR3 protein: CASSPSSGGNTEAFF. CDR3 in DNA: TGTGCCAGTAGTCCCTCGTCAGGGGGGAACACTGAAGCTTTCTTT.

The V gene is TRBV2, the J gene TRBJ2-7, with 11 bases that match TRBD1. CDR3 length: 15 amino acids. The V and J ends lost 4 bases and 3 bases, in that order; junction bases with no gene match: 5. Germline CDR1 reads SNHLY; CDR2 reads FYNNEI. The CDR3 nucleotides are TGTGCCAGCAGTGTGTGGACAGGGGGCATCTACGAGCAGTACTTC. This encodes CASSVWTGGIYEQYF.

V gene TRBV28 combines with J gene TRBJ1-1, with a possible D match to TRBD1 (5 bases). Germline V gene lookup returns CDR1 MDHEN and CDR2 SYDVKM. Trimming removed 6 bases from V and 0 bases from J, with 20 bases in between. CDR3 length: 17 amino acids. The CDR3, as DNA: TGTGCCAGCAGCCCTCGTGGGGACGGATGGGTGAACACTGAAGCTTTCTTT. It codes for CASSPRGDGWVNTEAFF.

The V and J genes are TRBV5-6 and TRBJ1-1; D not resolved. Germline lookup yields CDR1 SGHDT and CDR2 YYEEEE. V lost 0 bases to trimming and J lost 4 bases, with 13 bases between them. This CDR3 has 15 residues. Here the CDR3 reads CASSLVGQVGTEAFF. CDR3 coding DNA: TGTGCCAGCAGCTTGGTCGGGCAGGTGGGCACTGAAGCTTTCTTT.

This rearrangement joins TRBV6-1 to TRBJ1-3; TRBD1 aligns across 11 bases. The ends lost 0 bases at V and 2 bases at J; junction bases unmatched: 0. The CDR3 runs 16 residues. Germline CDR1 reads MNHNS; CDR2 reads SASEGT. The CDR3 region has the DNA TGTGCCAGCAGTGAAGCGGGACAGGGGGCTGGAAACACCATATATTTT. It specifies CASSEAGQGAGNTIYF.

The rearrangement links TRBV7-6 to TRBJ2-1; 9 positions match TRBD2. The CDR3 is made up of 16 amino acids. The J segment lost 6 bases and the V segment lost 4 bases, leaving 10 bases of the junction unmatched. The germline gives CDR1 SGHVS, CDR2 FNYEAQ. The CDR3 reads CASSSRFGTSRNEQFF. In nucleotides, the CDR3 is TGTGCCAGCAGCTCCAGATTCGGGACTAGCCGCAATGAGCAGTTCTTC.

CDR3 region: CASSQDAGPTGKLFF. Written as DNA, the CDR3 is TGTGCCAGCAGCCAAGATGCAGGACCAACAGGGAAACTGTTTTTT. The chain combines TRBV14 with TRBJ1-4; the D gene is possibly TRBD1 (6 bases). The CDR3 runs 15 residues. The V and J ends lost 0 bases and 11 bases respectively, with 16 bases between them. CDR1 is SGHDN and CDR2 is FVKESK in the germline V gene.

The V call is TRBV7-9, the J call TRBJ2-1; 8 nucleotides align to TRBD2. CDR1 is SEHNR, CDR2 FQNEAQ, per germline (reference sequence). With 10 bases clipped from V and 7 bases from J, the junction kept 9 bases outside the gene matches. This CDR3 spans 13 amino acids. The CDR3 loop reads CATPLGRENEQFF. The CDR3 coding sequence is TGTGCCACCCCGCTCGGGAGGGAGAATGAGCAGTTCTTC.

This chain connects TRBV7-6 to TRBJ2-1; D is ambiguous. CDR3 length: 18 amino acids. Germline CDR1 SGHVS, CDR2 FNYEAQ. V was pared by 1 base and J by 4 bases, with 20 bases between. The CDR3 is CASSLGPPRSQGYNEQFF. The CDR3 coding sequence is TGTGCCAGCAGCTTAGGCCCCCCTCGGTCTCAAGGATACAATGAGCAGTTCTTC.

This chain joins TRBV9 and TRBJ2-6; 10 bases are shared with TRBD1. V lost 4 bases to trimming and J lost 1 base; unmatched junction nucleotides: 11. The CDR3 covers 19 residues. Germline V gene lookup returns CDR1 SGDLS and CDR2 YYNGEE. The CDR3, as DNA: TGTGCCAGCAGCCCACGGCCGGGACAGGGGCGGTCTGGGGCCAACGTCCTGACTTTC. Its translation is CASSPRPGQGRSGANVLTF.

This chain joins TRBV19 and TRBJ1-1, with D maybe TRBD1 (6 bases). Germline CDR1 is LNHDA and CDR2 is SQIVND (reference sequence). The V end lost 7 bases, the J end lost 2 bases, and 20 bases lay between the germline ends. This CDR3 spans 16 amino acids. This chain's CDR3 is CASTTGRRGFNTEAFF. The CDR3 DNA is TGTGCCAGTACCACAGGTCGAAGGGGGTTTAACACTGAAGCTTTCTTT.

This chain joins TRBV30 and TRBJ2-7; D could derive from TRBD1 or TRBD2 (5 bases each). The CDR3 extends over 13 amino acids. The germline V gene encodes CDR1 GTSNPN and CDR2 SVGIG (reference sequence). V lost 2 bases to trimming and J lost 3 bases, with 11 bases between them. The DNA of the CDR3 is TGTGCCTGGAGTCTGGGGGTAAACTACGAGCAGTACTTC. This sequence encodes CAWSLGVNYEQYF.

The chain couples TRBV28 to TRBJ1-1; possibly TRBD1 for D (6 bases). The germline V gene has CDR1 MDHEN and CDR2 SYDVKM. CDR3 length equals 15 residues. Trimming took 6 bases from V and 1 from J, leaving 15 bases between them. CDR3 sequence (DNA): TGTGCCAGCAGAGGTGCGGGGGCGACGAACACTGAAGCTTTCTTT. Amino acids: CASRGAGATNTEAFF.

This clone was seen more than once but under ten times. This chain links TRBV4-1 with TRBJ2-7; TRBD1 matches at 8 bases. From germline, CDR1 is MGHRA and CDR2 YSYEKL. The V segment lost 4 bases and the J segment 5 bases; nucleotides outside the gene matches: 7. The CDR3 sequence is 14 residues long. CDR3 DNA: TGCGCCAGCAGCCTCCTGACAGGGGACCACGAGCAGTACTTC. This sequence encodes CASSLLTGDHEQYF.

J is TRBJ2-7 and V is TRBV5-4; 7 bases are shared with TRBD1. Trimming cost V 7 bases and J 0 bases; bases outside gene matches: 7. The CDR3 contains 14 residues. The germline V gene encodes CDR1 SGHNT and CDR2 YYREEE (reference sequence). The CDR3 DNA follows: TGTGCCAGCCGAGAGGACAGGTCCTCCTACGAGCAGTACTTC. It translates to CASREDRSSYEQYF.